Listed here are 27 T cell receptor beta chains from one sample, sequenced in a study of tumor-infiltrating lymphocytes in primary liver carcinoma. Using a constant-region primer together with ProtoScript II reverse transcriptase, TCR beta cDNA was made from 450 to 600 ng of total RNA. For TCR beta, libraries were produced by three nested multiplex PCR rounds using slightly modified ARM-PCR. The study ran its first two PCR rounds for 9 to 10 cycles each, using TRBV1-TRBV30 forward primers and a C-beta reverse primer. TCRdb called the multiplex PCR reads again in MiXCR, with one record for every CDR3 protein. Of about 64,000 distinct CDR3 sequences detected, about 71% appear once; the ten largest clones hold around two fifths. Starting material for RNA and DNA co-extraction consisted of roughly 20-34 mg of unsorted bulk tissue. The sequencing input was liver tumor tissue from sampling region 4. Subset specified: tumor region T4, right-lateral pole. Receptors originate from a man aged 40-49 years with primary liver carcinoma and hepatitis B virus infection.

This clonotype was recorded many times. The chain has TRBV6-6 and TRBJ1-4; 9 nucleotides line up with TRBD1. The CDR3 sequence is 15 residues long. J lost 4 bases, V lost 7 bases, and 7 bases had no gene match. Germline V gene data show CDR1 as MNHNY and CDR2 as SVGAGI (reference sequence). The CDR3 protein is CASIKGQGRNEKLFF. CDR3 nucleotides: TGTGCCAGCATTAAGGGACAGGGTCGTAATGAAAAACTGTTTTTT.

The J gene is TRBJ2-5, the V gene TRBV5-1, with D perhaps TRBD2 (6 bases). CDR3 length equals 15 residues. V shed 10 bases and J shed 4 bases, with 23 bases lying between them. Germline V gene data show CDR1 as SGHRS and CDR2 as YFSETQ. CDR3 region: CACSPLGVGGETQYF. The CDR3 DNA reads TGCGCCTGTAGCCCATTGGGGGTCGGGGGAGAGACCCAGTACTTC.

About this clonotype itself: One junction end does not reproduce the germline sequence, and a read error may be involved. The CDR3 DNA reads TGTGCTAGCAGTTCAGGCCTCGGGGACCTGTTTTTT. Amino acids: CASSSGLGDLFF. The chain links TRBV6-5 to TRBJ2-2; D could derive from TRBD1 or TRBD2 (5 bases each). The CDR3 length is 12 residues. CDR1 and CDR2 (germline): MNHEY, SVGAGI.

Note on this clonotype: The conserved phenylalanine or tryptophan normally closing the CDR3 is absent here, so this likely arose from a read error. The CDR3 here is CASSQDWPGPGYTI. DNA of the CDR3: TGCGCCAGCAGCCAAGACTGGCCGGGGCCTGGCTACACCATC. The chain recombines TRBV4-3 with TRBJ1-2, with D possibly being TRBD1 (5 bases). V dropped 0 bases and J dropped 7 bases, with 12 bases sitting between them. CDR3 length: 14 residues. The germline gives CDR1 LGHNA, CDR2 YSLEER.

This clonotype occurred a few times. It is likely a read error, because the conserved phenylalanine at the end of the CDR3 is missing. This CDR3 reads CASSLVQGETQYS. CDR3 bases: TGTGCCAGCAGTTTGGTCCAGGGAGAGACCCAGTACTCC. The genes are TRBV12-3 or TRBV12-4 and TRBJ2-5, with TRBD1 as a possible D gene (5 bases). The CDR3 spans 13 residues. Trimming pared 3 bases from V and 4 bases from J, leaving 9 bases between.

For this clonotype: The CDR3 carries no conserved terminal phenylalanine or tryptophan, so it likely arises from a read error. The chain combines TRBV7-9 with TRBJ2-1, with D unresolved. This CDR3 is built from 14 residues. Germline lookup yields CDR1 SEHNR and CDR2 FQNEAQ (reference sequence). The CDR3 loop reads CGSSKSIRANEQFL. The CDR3 DNA reads as TGTGGCAGCAGTAAAAGTATCCGGGCCAATGAGCAGTTCCTC.

The V call is TRBV29-1, the J call TRBJ2-3; 12 nucleotides agree with TRBD2. V shed 1 base, J shed 2 bases, and the junction held 4 bases outside the gene matches. The germline V gene encodes CDR1 SQVTM and CDR2 ANQGSEA. This CDR3 comprises 16 residues. The CDR3 coding sequence is TGCAGCGTTGAAGGCCTAGCGGGAGGGTTCACAGATACGCAGTATTTT. Translation gives CSVEGLAGGFTDTQYF.

This clonotype was found once. The chain links TRBV11-2 to TRBJ2-2; D unresolved. The CDR3 consists of 12 residues. The V end lost 5 bases, the J end lost 9 bases, and 10 bases lay between the germline ends. Per germline, CDR1 SGHAT and CDR2 FQNNGV. In DNA form, the CDR3 reads TGTGCCAGCAGCCCTGATTCCAGGGAGCTGTTTTTT. Protein: CASSPDSRELFF.

Notes on this clonotype: Because it lacks the conserved phenylalanine or tryptophan at the end, this CDR3 is likely a read error. This rearrangement joins TRBV4-2 to TRBJ2-7; no definite D call. The CDR3 length is 12 residues. The germline V gene has CDR1 LGHNA and CDR2 YNFKEQ. The DNA for the CDR3 is TGTGTCAGCAGCCAAGAGGCCCACGAGCAGTACCTC. It specifies CVSSQEAHEQYL.

To note about this clonotype: Without the conserved terminal phenylalanine or tryptophan, this CDR3 likely stems from a read error. This rearrangement joins TRBV7-9 to TRBJ2-5, with D tentatively TRBD2 (7 bases). Looked up from germline, CDR1 is SEHNR and CDR2 is FQNEAQ (reference sequence). CDR3 length: 12 residues. The CDR3 coding sequence is TGTGCCAGCAACAGGGAGGGCGAGACACAGTACTCC. This codes for CASNREGETQYS.

Regarding this clonotype: Possible read error: a much larger clone is one base away. The chain joins TRBV12-3 or TRBV12-4 to TRBJ2-7; the D is unclear. The V end lost 4 bases, the J end lost 2 bases, and 6 bases lay between the germline ends. CDR3 length equals 12 residues. Written as DNA, the CDR3 is TGTGCCAGCAGTTCCCAGACCTACGAGCAGTACTTC. It is translated as CASSSQTYEQYF.

This clonotype was picked up many times. V gene TRBV4-1 combines with J gene TRBJ2-7; perhaps D is TRBD1 or TRBD2 (6 bases each). The CDR3 has 12 residues. The germline V gene has CDR1 MGHRA and CDR2 YSYEKL. V lost 5 bases, J lost 5 bases, and 10 bases lay in between. CDR3 bases: TGCGCCAGCAGCTCAAGGGGGGACGAGCAGTACTTC. As protein: CASSSRGDEQYF.

Details on this clonotype: This is likely a read error, given that the CDR3 carries no conserved phenylalanine or tryptophan at its end. The V call is TRBV6-5, the J call TRBJ2-6, with no clear D. The CDR3 is 15 amino acids. The germline V and J ends were trimmed by 5 bases and 2 bases, with 10 bases remaining between them. Germline V gene data show CDR1 as MNHEY and CDR2 as SVGAGI. The CDR3 DNA reads TGTGCCAGCAGTCACGACCTTACTGGGGCCAACGTCCTGACTTTA. Amino acids: CASSHDLTGANVLTL.

The chain uses TRBV6-6 and TRBJ2-1; D gene unclear. CDR1 is MNHNY, CDR2 SVGAGI, per germline (reference sequence). The CDR3 totals 14 residues. V gave up 4 bases and J gave up 9 bases, with 16 bases separating them. The CDR3 spells CASSCSALVPEQFF. Written as DNA, the CDR3 is TGTGCCAGCAGTTGCTCGGCCCTAGTCCCTGAGCAGTTCTTC.

On this clonotype: Germline and junction disagree at one end, which may indicate a read error. The chain uses TRBV10-3 and TRBJ1-1; the D gene is possibly TRBD1 (6 bases). Germline V gene data show CDR1 as ENHRY and CDR2 as SYGVKD. CDR3 length: 13 residues. The CDR3 region is CAIKAGENREAFF. The CDR3 nucleotides are TGTGCTATCAAGGCAGGGGAGAACAGAGAAGCTTTCTTT.

As regards this clonotype: Its ends do not fully match the called genes, so a read error is possible. This chain joins TRBV6-6 and TRBJ1-1, with D unresolved. Germline V gene lookup returns CDR1 MNHNY and CDR2 SVGAGI (reference sequence). The CDR3 length is 15 residues. The CDR3 nucleotides are TGTGCCAGCAGTTACCACATGGTAGGGAACACTGAATCTTTCTTT. Translated: CASSYHMVGNTESFF.

The chain combines TRBV29-1 with TRBJ2-4; TRBD2 might be the D (6 bases). The CDR3 extends over 13 amino acids. Germline V lookup: CDR1 SQVTM, CDR2 ANQGSEA. For the CDR3, the DNA is TGCGTTGGGAGGCAGGGCGTCGGGGGCATTCAGTACTTC. This codes for CVGRQGVGGIQYF.

This clonotype was counted at least ten times. The chain couples TRBV28 to TRBJ2-1; D may correspond to TRBD1 or TRBD2 (7 bases each). The CDR3 is made up of 14 amino acids. Germline V gene lookup returns CDR1 MDHEN and CDR2 SYDVKM. The V and J ends lost 3 bases and 8 bases respectively, with 14 bases between them. The CDR3 DNA follows: TGTGCCAGCAGTTTTTCCAGGGGGGGGGATGAGCAGTTCTTC. Translating gives CASSFSRGGDEQFF.

This clonotype was picked up many times. The rearrangement links TRBV5-1 to TRBJ2-7; D is unresolved. V dropped 5 bases and J dropped 0 bases, with 12 bases sitting between them. The CDR3 loop spans 14 amino acids. CDR1 is SGHRS, CDR2 YFSETQ, per germline. CDR3 nucleotide sequence: TGCGCCAGCAGTCCCTATTCAGTCTCCTACGAGCAGTACTTC. Translating gives CASSPYSVSYEQYF.

With regard to this clonotype: Relative to the germline gene, one junction end is altered; a read error may explain this. V gene TRBV11-2 combines with J gene TRBJ2-2, with a weak D call TRBD2 (6 bases). The CDR3 covers 17 residues. Germline CDR1 SGHAT, CDR2 FQNNGV. In DNA, the CDR3 is TGTGCCGGCAGCTTAGCATTAGGAGGGGCGAGCACCGTGGAACTGTTTTTT. Translation gives CAGSLALGGASTVELFF.

On this clonotype itself: The germline gene is not matched at one end of the junction; a read error may be the cause. The CDR3 region has the DNA TGTGCCTGGAGTTACTCCGGGATGATCTACGAACAGTACTTC. Translating it yields CAWSYSGMIYEQYF. The chain combines TRBV30 with TRBJ2-7; possible D gene TRBD2, 5 bases. Germline CDR1 reads GTSNPN; CDR2 reads SVGIG (reference sequence). This CDR3 region has 14 residues.

The V gene is TRBV4-1, the J gene TRBJ1-1; D remains unclear. Germline CDR1 is MGHRA and CDR2 is YSYEKL. V gave up 1 base and J gave up 4 bases, with 7 bases separating them. CDR3 length: 13 residues. CDR3 residues: CASSQVMGTEAFF. CDR3 DNA: TGCGCCAGCAGCCAAGTTATGGGCACTGAAGCTTTCTTT.

Notes on this clonotype: Mismatch with germline at one junction end may stem from a read error. The chain is built from TRBV5-1 and TRBJ1-1; TRBD1 might be the D (6 bases). The CDR3 length is 16 residues. Germline lookup yields CDR1 SGHRS and CDR2 YFSETQ. CDR3 sequence: CASNLAPQGGNAEAFF. DNA for the CDR3: TGTGCCAGCAACTTGGCTCCCCAAGGGGGAAACGCTGAAGCTTTCTTT.

Remarks on this clonotype: Just one base apart from a much larger clone, this may be a read error. The chain uses TRBV29-1 and TRBJ2-1; perhaps TRBD1 as D (6 bases). V gave up 7 bases and J gave up 11 bases, with 18 bases separating them. The CDR3 is made up of 12 amino acids. Germline-derived CDR1 and CDR2 are SQVTM and ANQGSEA. In DNA, the CDR3 is TGCAGCGGACTACAGGGTTTCGATCAGCAGTTCTTC. This gives the protein CSGLQGFDQQFF.

This clonotype appeared a single time. One end of the junction is discordant with germline, which a read error may explain. V is TRBV6-2 or TRBV6-3 and J is TRBJ1-1; D is possibly TRBD1 (6 bases). The CDR3 extends over 15 amino acids. Per the germline V gene, CDR1 is MNHEY and CDR2 is SVGEGT. CDR3 region: CASWGAALQNTQAFF. In DNA, the CDR3 is TGTGCCAGCTGGGGGGCGGCTCTCCAGAACACTCAAGCTTTCTTT.

Points on this clonotype: The junction differs from germline at one of its ends, possibly a read error. V usage is TRBV4-2 and J usage is TRBJ2-7, with 8 bases aligning to TRBD1. In germline, CDR1 is LGHNA, CDR2 YNFKEQ. CDR3 length equals 15 residues. The CDR3 DNA is TGTACCAGCAGCCAAGACCGGACAGGGCCGTACGAGCAGTACTTC. It codes for CTSSQDRTGPYEQYF.

V and J are TRBV4-3 and TRBJ2-7, with D perhaps TRBD1 (7 bases). This CDR3 has 13 residues. Germline V lookup: CDR1 LGHNA, CDR2 YSLEER. The CDR3 loop is CPSSRETGYEQYF. The DNA for the CDR3 is TGCCCTAGCAGCCGGGAGACAGGGTACGAGCAGTACTTC.